This T cell receptor beta chain was recovered during a study of blood T cell repertoires in COVID-19. For the study at large: The United States, Italy and Spain were the sources of the acute and convalescent COVID-19 samples. The analysed material was cDNA or gDNA that came from T cells, B-cell-depleted T cells, or PBMCs.

The V and J ends lost 3 bases and 2 bases respectively, with 7 bases between them. The CDR3 has 13 residues. Germline V gene sequence: CDR1 ENHRY, CDR2 SYGVKD. Generated by immunoSEQ multiplex PCR, the TCRdb table keeps only in-frame clones and is missing some. The table lists roughly 260,000 clones, 88% of them singletons. The J gene is TRBJ2-5, the V gene TRBV10-3; D might be TRBD1 (6 bases). This clonotype was obtained from a man aged 60-69 years who had recovered from COVID-19. Sequencing was done on a sample of peripheral blood. The CDR3 sequence is CAISDDRQETQYF. The CDR3 DNA is TGTGCCATCAGTGACGACAGGCAAGAGACCCAGTACTTC.